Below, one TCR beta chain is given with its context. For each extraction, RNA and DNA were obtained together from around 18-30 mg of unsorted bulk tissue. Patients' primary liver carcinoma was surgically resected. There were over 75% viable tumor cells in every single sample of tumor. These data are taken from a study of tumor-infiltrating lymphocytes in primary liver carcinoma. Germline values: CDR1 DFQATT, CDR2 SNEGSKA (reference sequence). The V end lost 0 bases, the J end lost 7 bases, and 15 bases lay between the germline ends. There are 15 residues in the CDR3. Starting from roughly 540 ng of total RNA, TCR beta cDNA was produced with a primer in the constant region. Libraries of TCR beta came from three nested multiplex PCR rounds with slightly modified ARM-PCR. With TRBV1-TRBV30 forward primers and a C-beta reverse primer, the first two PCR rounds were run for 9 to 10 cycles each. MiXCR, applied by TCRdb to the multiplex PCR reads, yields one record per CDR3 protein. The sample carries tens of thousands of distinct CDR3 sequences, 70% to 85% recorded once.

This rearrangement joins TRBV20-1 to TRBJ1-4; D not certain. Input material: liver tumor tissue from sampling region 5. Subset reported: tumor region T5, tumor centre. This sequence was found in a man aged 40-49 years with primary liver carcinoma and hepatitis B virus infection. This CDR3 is CSARDAAMSIEKLFF. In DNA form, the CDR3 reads TGCAGTGCTAGAGATGCGGCAATGAGCATTGAAAAACTGTTTTTT.